These 29 T cell receptor beta chains share one sample of origin, sequenced in a study of vaccination effects on CD4 cells after COVID-19. With the ViraFEST assay, the study expanded antigen-specific CD4+ T cells using viral peptide pools, then sequenced them. Scientists isolated CD4+ T cells after a roughly 9-day culture period ended. The participants, recipients of two vaccine doses, got either BNT162b2 or mRNA-1273. Sequencing used immunoSEQ multiplex PCR; TCRdb keeps in-frame clones, though not all of them. In the table there are 20,000 to 30,000 clones, approximately 69% of which are singletons. These receptors are not linked to any known antigen. Sequencing was performed on CD4+ T cells from PBMCs cultured with SARS-CoV-2 spike peptides, taken after COVID-19 vaccination. The receptors shown here come from a human donor who received a COVID-19 vaccine.

This chain links TRBV11-3 with TRBJ2-1, with a possible D match to TRBD2 (5 bases). V lost 5 bases and J 4 bases, leaving 9 bases between the germline ends. This CDR3 region has 13 residues. Germline loops: CDR1 SGHNT, CDR2 YENEEA. CDR3 region: CASSRGVYNEQFF. Written as DNA, the CDR3 is TGTGCCAGCAGCCGGGGAGTGTACAATGAGCAGTTCTTC.

The rearrangement links TRBV6-4 to TRBJ2-1; 11 bases align to TRBD2. The CDR3 runs 16 residues. The V segment lost 1 base and the J segment 8 bases; nucleotides outside the gene matches: 7. CDR1 and CDR2 (germline): MRHNA, SNTAGT. CDR3 region: CASSDFLAGGSYEQFF. The CDR3 nucleotides read TGTGCCAGCAGTGACTTCCTAGCGGGAGGTAGCTATGAGCAGTTCTTC.

The chain uses TRBV29-1 and TRBJ1-1, with D possibly TRBD1 on 5 matching bases. In germline, CDR1 is SQVTM, CDR2 ANQGSEA. This CDR3 comprises 15 residues. With 4 bases removed from V and 1 base from J, the gap between germline ends came to 16 bases. The CDR3 protein is CSVAVAGLKNTEAFF. CDR3 nucleotides: TGCAGCGTTGCGGTTGCGGGACTGAAGAACACTGAAGCTTTCTTT.

The genes are TRBV5-1 and TRBJ2-3; 11 nucleotides line up with TRBD2. Germline CDR1 reads SGHRS; CDR2 reads YFSETQ. The ends lost 0 bases at V and 2 bases at J; junction bases unmatched: 2. This CDR3 contains 16 residues. CDR3 sequence: CASSLGGLADTDTQYF. CDR3 coding DNA: TGCGCCAGCAGCTTGGGGGGACTAGCGGACACAGATACGCAGTATTTT.

The J gene is TRBJ2-2, the V gene TRBV11-2, with D perhaps TRBD1 (5 bases). Trimming removed 6 bases from V and 5 bases from J, with 13 bases in between. The CDR3 runs to 14 residues. Germline loops: CDR1 SGHAT, CDR2 FQNNGV. CDR3 in amino acids: CASRDPYRTGELFF. CDR3 DNA sequence: TGTGCCAGCAGGGACCCGTACAGGACCGGGGAGCTGTTTTTT.

The table lists this clone with a few counts. This chain connects TRBV11-1 to TRBJ1-1, with D perhaps TRBD1 (5 bases). CDR1 and CDR2 from the germline V gene are SGHAT and FQDESV (reference sequence). This CDR3 has 14 amino acids. Trimming left V 3 bases short and J 5 bases short, with 13 bases between. The CDR3 loop reads CASSFDGWGTEAFF. CDR3 coding DNA: TGTGCCAGCAGCTTTGACGGGTGGGGGACTGAAGCTTTCTTT.

The rearrangement joins TRBV9 to TRBJ2-3, with TRBD2 matching 9 bases. Per germline, CDR1 SGDLS and CDR2 YYNGEE. The CDR3 consists of 16 residues. With 2 bases clipped from V and 6 bases from J, the junction kept 10 bases outside the gene matches. The CDR3 coding sequence is TGTGCCAGCAGCGTGCTCGCGGGGGGGCTAGCCGATACGCAGTATTTT. It codes for CASSVLAGGLADTQYF. The whole variable domain, filled in from reference TRBV9 and TRBJ2-3, reads DSGVTQTPKHLITATGQRVTLRCSPRSGDLSVYWYQQSLDQGLQFLIQYYNGEERAKGNILERFSAQQFPDLHSELNLSSLELGDSALYFCASSVLAGGLADTQYFGPGTRLTVL.

The chain has TRBV29-1 and TRBJ2-5; D is uncertain. V shed 4 bases and J shed 2 bases, with 14 bases lying between them. Germline CDR1 and CDR2: SQVTM and ANQGSEA. The CDR3 runs to 14 residues. CDR3 loop: CSVAEEPAQETQYF. Written as DNA, the CDR3 is TGCAGCGTTGCTGAAGAGCCGGCACAAGAGACCCAGTACTTC.

This rearrangement joins TRBV11-2 to TRBJ2-7; D is possibly TRBD1 or TRBD2 (5 bases each). The CDR3 is 14 amino acids. Germline CDR1 and CDR2: SGHAT and FQNNGV. Trimming shortened V by 5 bases and J by 4 bases, and 15 bases separated the two germline ends. The CDR3 spells CASSHLRGPYEQYF. CDR3 nucleotides: TGTGCCAGCAGCCACCTCCGGGGCCCTTACGAGCAGTACTTC.

As DNA, the CDR3 is TGTGCCAGCAGCGCCAGACATGGAGGCTACACCTTC. Translation: CASSARHGGYTF. The J gene is TRBJ1-2, the V gene TRBV9; no clear D. Trimming took off 3 bases at V and 8 bases at J, with 11 bases between the two ends. The germline V gene has CDR1 SGDLS and CDR2 YYNGEE. The CDR3 has 12 amino acids. The variable domain in full, completed from reference TRBV9 and TRBJ1-2, reads DSGVTQTPKHLITATGQRVTLRCSPRSGDLSVYWYQQSLDQGLQFLIQYYNGEERAKGNILERFSAQQFPDLHSELNLSSLELGDSALYFCASSARHGGYTFGSGTRLTVV.

This clone was seen a few times. The V gene is TRBV25-1, the J gene TRBJ2-7; D is perhaps TRBD2 (6 bases). From germline, CDR1 is MGHDK and CDR2 SYGVNS. The CDR3 loop spans 13 amino acids. The V end was cut by 2 bases, the J end by 2 bases, with 7 bases between. The CDR3 region has the DNA TGTGCCAGCAGTGAAGGGGGGACCTACGAGCAGTACTTC. Amino acids: CASSEGGTYEQYF.

The chain recombines TRBV11-1 with TRBJ2-6; tentative D call: TRBD1 (6 bases). This CDR3 comprises 16 residues. V gave up 5 bases and J gave up 2 bases, with 13 bases separating them. In germline, CDR1 is SGHAT, CDR2 FQDESV (reference sequence). CDR3 bases: TGTGCCAGCAGCCGACAGGCTTTTACTGGGGCCAACGTCCTGACTTTC. It is translated as CASSRQAFTGANVLTF.

Of note for this clone: In the same sample, other DNA sequences code for this CDR3. The CDR3 DNA reads TGTGCCAGCAGCCAAGAGGGCGGATCCTACGAGCAGTACTTC. Protein: CASSQEGGSYEQYF. The chain employs TRBV3-1 (or the pseudogene TRBV3-2) and TRBJ2-7; the D is unclear. The CDR3 sequence is 14 residues long. V lost 0 bases, J lost 1 base, and 7 bases lay in between. Germline V lookup: CDR1 LGHDT, CDR2 YNNKEL (reference sequence).

The chain has TRBV12-3 or TRBV12-4 and TRBJ1-1; D uncertain. CDR3 length: 12 residues. With 6 bases removed from V and 3 bases from J, the gap between germline ends came to 8 bases. The CDR3 DNA is TGTGCCAGCAGCCTTCACGACACTGAAGCTTTCTTT. This translates into CASSLHDTEAFF.

The chain joins TRBV30 to TRBJ1-1; 8 bases are a match to TRBD1. The CDR3 consists of 13 residues. Germline values: CDR1 GTSNPN, CDR2 SVGIG (reference sequence). After removal of 4 bases from V and 3 bases from J, the junction contained 4 bases not matched to a gene. CDR3 sequence (DNA): TGTGCCTGGATGAAGACAGGGGACACTGAAGCTTTCTTT. Amino acid sequence: CAWMKTGDTEAFF.

A few counts support this clone. The chain joins TRBV7-2 to TRBJ1-2; 10 nucleotides agree with TRBD1. From germline, CDR1 is SGHTA and CDR2 FQGNSA. The CDR3 sequence is 13 residues long. The V gene end was trimmed by 5 bases and the J gene end by 5 bases; junction bases not matched to a gene: 2. This CDR3 is CASSRTGGYGYTF. The DNA for the CDR3 is TGTGCCAGCAGCCGGACAGGGGGGTATGGCTACACCTTC.

This clone was recorded a few times. This chain links TRBV6-5 with TRBJ1-6; a weak D match, TRBD1 (6 bases). Germline V lookup: CDR1 MNHEY, CDR2 SVGAGI. There are 14 residues in the CDR3. V lost 4 bases, J lost 7 bases, and 11 bases lay in between. The CDR3 here is CASSFGQSNSPLHF. DNA for the CDR3: TGTGCCAGCAGTTTCGGACAGAGCAATTCACCCCTCCACTTT.

The chain is built from TRBV7-9 and TRBJ2-1; possibly TRBD1 for D (5 bases). The germline gives CDR1 SEHNR, CDR2 FQNEAQ (reference sequence). This CDR3 is 13 amino acids long. Trimming took off 1 base at V and 9 bases at J, with 10 bases between the two ends. The CDR3 region has the DNA TGTGCCAGCAGCTTAGTACGGCAGGGTGAGCAGTTCTTC. Its protein is CASSLVRQGEQFF. Supplemented by reference TRBV7-9 and TRBJ2-1, the full variable domain reads DTGVSQNPRHKITKRGQNVTFRCDPISEHNRLYWYRQTLGQGPEFLTYFQNEAQLEKSRLLSDRFSAERPKGSFSTLEIQRTEQGDSAMYLCASSLVRQGEQFFGPGTRLTVL.

This clone rates as medium-sized. The rearrangement joins TRBV19 to TRBJ2-7, with 13 bases matching TRBD2. Losses at the gene ends were 5 bases for V and 3 bases for J; bases not matched to a gene: 7. The CDR3 is made up of 16 amino acids. The germline V gene has CDR1 LNHDA and CDR2 SQIVND (reference sequence). The CDR3 nucleotides are TGTGCCAGTAGTGTCGATACTAGCGGGAGGGACTACGAGCAGTACTTC. It translates to CASSVDTSGRDYEQYF.

The chain recombines TRBV27 with TRBJ1-5; the D gene is possibly TRBD1 (6 bases). The CDR3 totals 15 residues. From germline, CDR1 is MNHEY and CDR2 SMNVEV (reference sequence). Trimming cost V 4 bases and J 0 bases, with 10 bases left between them. The CDR3 spells CASSSGQTSNQPQHF. The CDR3 DNA is TGTGCCAGCAGTTCAGGACAGACTAGCAATCAGCCCCAGCATTTT.

The rearrangement links TRBV19 to TRBJ1-4; TRBD1 agrees at 8 bases. CDR1 is LNHDA and CDR2 is SQIVND in the germline V gene (reference sequence). The CDR3 consists of 17 residues. V lost 1 base to trimming and J lost 3 bases; unmatched junction nucleotides: 7. The CDR3 coding sequence is TGTGCCAGTAGTATAGGGACAGGGCTTCCTTCTAATGAAAAACTGTTTTTT. This translates into CASSIGTGLPSNEKLFF.

This rearrangement joins TRBV6-5 to TRBJ1-2; 7 bases agree with TRBD1. Germline CDR1 MNHEY, CDR2 SVGAGI. This CDR3 spans 14 amino acids. V dropped 7 bases and J dropped 5; count of bases not matched to a gene: 10. CDR3 region: CASNTRRTGYGYTF. As DNA, the CDR3 is TGTGCCAGCAACACGAGAAGGACAGGTTATGGCTACACCTTC.

CDR3 amino acids: CASSAHSGTGYEQFF. The CDR3 DNA follows: TGTGCCAGCAGCGCACACTCGGGGACGGGGTATGAGCAGTTCTTC. The V gene is TRBV9, the J gene TRBJ2-1, with D perhaps given as TRBD1 or TRBD2 (5 bases each). The V gene lost 3 bases and the J gene lost 8 bases, with 18 bases spanning the gap. Germline assignment: CDR1 SGDLS and CDR2 YYNGEE. CDR3 length equals 15 residues.

The chain carries TRBV28 and TRBJ1-2; possible D gene TRBD1, 5 bases. The CDR3 extends over 12 amino acids. V was clipped by 5 bases and J by 7 bases, with 11 bases between them. Germline values: CDR1 MDHEN, CDR2 SYDVKM. CDR3 amino acids: CASSPQGGGYTF. As DNA, the CDR3 is TGTGCCAGCAGTCCTCAGGGAGGTGGCTACACCTTC.

This clone was seen just once. This chain links TRBV21-1 with TRBJ2-3; the listed D gene, TRBD1, was not tested against the DNA. TRBV21-1 is termed a pseudogene. The CDR3 extends over 20 amino acids. The CDR3 region is CASSKVRLRDRGKRPDTQYF. The DNA of the CDR3 is TGTGCCAGCAGCAAAGTTCGACTCCGGGACAGGGGGAAGAGGCCAGATACGCAGTATTTT.

The chain recombines TRBV5-5 with TRBJ2-7; 9 nucleotides align to TRBD1. The germline V gene has CDR1 SGHKS and CDR2 YYEKEE (reference sequence). The V and J ends lost 4 bases and 5 bases, in that order; junction bases with no gene match: 7. The length of the CDR3 is 14 residues. The CDR3 nucleotides are TGTGCCAGCAGCCCCGGGACAGGGATCCACGAGCAGTACTTC. This gives the protein CASSPGTGIHEQYF. The full variable domain, completed using reference TRBV5-5 and TRBJ2-7, is DAGVTQSPTHLIKTRGQQVTLRCSPISGHKSVSWYQQVLGQGPQFIFQYYEKEERGRGNFPDRFSARQFPNYSSELNVNALLLGDSALYLCASSPGTGIHEQYFGPGTRLTVT.

V and J are TRBV2 and TRBJ1-2; 8 nucleotides match TRBD1. Germline V gene data show CDR1 as SNHLY and CDR2 as FYNNEI. This CDR3 comprises 15 residues. J gave up 5 bases and V 6 bases, and 11 bases lay outside the gene matches. CDR3 sequence (DNA): TGTGCCAGCAGCAATCAACCGGGACAGGTTTATGGCTACACCTTC. Translation: CASSNQPGQVYGYTF.

The V and J genes are TRBV27 and TRBJ1-4; maybe TRBD1 (5 bases). Trimming took 6 bases from V and 2 from J, leaving 10 bases between them. Germline V gene sequence: CDR1 MNHEY, CDR2 SMNVEV (reference sequence). The CDR3 runs to 14 residues. The CDR3 nucleotides are TGTGCCAGCAGGCAGTGGGGGACTAATGAAAAACTGTTTTTT. It translates to CASRQWGTNEKLFF.

The V call is TRBV7-8, the J call TRBJ2-4, with 8 nucleotides matching TRBD1. The CDR3 loop spans 16 amino acids. V lost 0 bases to trimming and J lost 12 bases; unmatched junction nucleotides: 13. Germline loops: CDR1 SGHVS, CDR2 FQNEAQ. The CDR3 loop reads CASSLAEAGGAKTQYF. CDR3 sequence (DNA): TGTGCCAGCAGCTTAGCCGAGGCAGGGGGCGCAAAAACTCAGTACTTC.